These 18 T cell receptor beta chains originate from one sample sequenced in a study of T-cell memory formation after mild COVID-19. MiXCR, run by TCRdb on the 5' RACE reads, gives a single entry per CDR3 protein. This table has about 350,000 distinct CDR3 sequences, 13% to 15% appearing once. Material for sequencing was PBMCs or a T cell subset sorted from them (not recorded which). The receptors here all came from a man younger than 35 who had mild COVID-19 (a few samples of this study predate the infection). Cell type and time point are not known.

This clonotype turned up a few times. The chain has TRBV7-2 and TRBJ2-3, with TRBD2 identical over 7 bases. The germline V gene encodes CDR1 SGHTA and CDR2 FQGNSA. The V gene end was trimmed by 5 bases and the J gene end by 2 bases; junction bases not matched to a gene: 7. The length of the CDR3 is 15 residues. Written as DNA, the CDR3 is TGTGCCAGCAGCCCGCAGCGGGGTTTCACAGATACGCAGTATTTT. It translates to CASSPQRGFTDTQYF. The variable domain in full, completed from reference TRBV7-2 and TRBJ2-3, reads GAGVSQSPSNKVTEKGKDVELRCDPISGHTALYWYRQSLGQGLEFLIYFQGNSAPDKSGLPSDRFSAERTGGSVSTLTIQRTQQEDSAVYLCASSPQRGFTDTQYFGPGTRLTVL.

With regard to this clonotype: One junction end disagrees with the germline gene, perhaps due to a read error. This chain links TRBV28 with TRBJ2-5, with 8 nucleotides matching TRBD2. CDR1 MDHEN and CDR2 SYDVKM come from the germline V gene. This CDR3 has 16 residues. CDR3 region: CASSPSPGGGFETKYF. The CDR3 bases are TGTGCCAGCAGCCCTTCCCCAGGCGGGGGGTTCGAGACCAAGTACTTC.

The rearrangement joins TRBV6-6 to TRBJ1-2; 7 nucleotides line up with TRBD1. Germline lookup yields CDR1 MNHNY and CDR2 SVGAGI (reference sequence). This CDR3 contains 17 residues. The ends lost 2 bases at V and 0 bases at J; junction bases unmatched: 9. The CDR3 DNA follows: TGTGCCAGCAGTTACCGAACTCGACAGGGACCTAACTATGGCTACACCTTC. Protein product: CASSYRTRQGPNYGYTF.

The rearrangement joins TRBV7-2 to TRBJ2-1, with TRBD1 as a possible D gene (6 bases). This CDR3 is built from 17 residues. CDR1 SGHTA and CDR2 FQGNSA come from the germline V gene. Trimming took 5 bases from V and 8 from J, leaving 25 bases between them. The CDR3 DNA reads as TGTGCCAGCAGCCACGCTACAGGGTCCGGACAAGTCCATGAGCAGTTCTTC. Its protein product is CASSHATGSGQVHEQFF. The full variable domain, rest sourced from reference TRBV7-2 and TRBJ2-1, is GAGVSQSPSNKVTEKGKDVELRCDPISGHTALYWYRQSLGQGLEFLIYFQGNSAPDKSGLPSDRFSAERTGGSVSTLTIQRTQQEDSAVYLCASSHATGSGQVHEQFFGPGTRLTVL.

V and J are TRBV6-2 or TRBV6-3 and TRBJ1-5; D might be TRBD1 (5 bases). This CDR3 is 15 amino acids long. With 2 bases removed from V and 6 bases from J, the gap between germline ends came to 14 bases. Germline CDR1 MNHEY, CDR2 SVGEGT. CDR3 sequence reads: CASSYGVSTVQPQHF. CDR3 DNA: TGTGCCAGCAGTTACGGGGTCTCGACAGTTCAGCCCCAGCATTTT.

At least ten counts were recorded for this clonotype. The rearrangement joins TRBV29-1 to TRBJ1-3; the D is unclear. The CDR3 sequence is 13 residues long. V lost 6 bases and J lost 3, with 12 bases in between. Per the germline V gene, CDR1 is SQVTM and CDR2 is ANQGSEA. The CDR3 protein is CSVSSGVGNTIYF. The CDR3 bases are TGCAGCGTATCTTCGGGAGTTGGAAACACCATATATTTT.

This clonotype was seen only a few times. This chain joins TRBV7-8 and TRBJ1-5; possible D gene TRBD1, 6 bases. This CDR3 is built from 14 residues. Trimming took 1 base from V and 7 from J, leaving 11 bases between them. Germline CDR1 is SGHVS and CDR2 is FQNEAQ. CDR3 region: CASSLGQVGQPQHF. In DNA form, the CDR3 reads TGTGCCAGCAGCTTAGGACAGGTGGGGCAGCCCCAGCATTTT.

This clonotype was counted at least ten times. This chain links TRBV7-2 with TRBJ1-6, with D possibly being TRBD1 (5 bases). V dropped 5 bases and J dropped 6 bases, with 8 bases sitting between them. CDR3 length: 13 residues. Germline V gives CDR1 SGHTA, CDR2 FQGNSA. CDR3 in DNA: TGTGCCAGCAGCCGTAGGGGTAATTCACCCCTCCACTTT. Its protein is CASSRRGNSPLHF.

The chain recombines TRBV6-6 with TRBJ1-3; D call uncertain. Germline values: CDR1 MNHNY, CDR2 SVGAGI (reference sequence). CDR3 length: 17 amino acids. Between the trimmed V and J ends, which lost 0 bases and 2 bases, there was a span of 14 bases. For the CDR3, the DNA is TGTGCCAGCAGTTACTCCGCCCCCGGCTCTACTGGAAACACCATATATTTT. This gives the protein CASSYSAPGSTGNTIYF.

CDR3 amino acids: CASSLGYTTYSGELFF. DNA of the CDR3: TGTGCCAGCAGCTTAGGTTACACTACCTATAGCGGGGAGCTGTTTTTT. The chain has TRBV7-8 and TRBJ2-2; D is ambiguous. The CDR3 totals 16 residues. The germline V gene has CDR1 SGHVS and CDR2 FQNEAQ. The V end lost 1 base, the J end lost 7 bases, and 16 bases lay between the germline ends.

This chain joins TRBV29-1 and TRBJ1-5; D is ambiguous. Germline V gene lookup returns CDR1 SQVTM and CDR2 ANQGSEA. This CDR3 is built from 14 residues. The V end was cut by 4 bases, the J end by 0 bases, with 10 bases between. The CDR3 region is CSVGWTNSNQPQHF. The CDR3 nucleotides read TGCAGCGTTGGGTGGACGAATAGCAATCAGCCCCAGCATTTT.

This clonotype has a handful of counts. The chain has TRBV9 and TRBJ1-2; D gene uncertain. This CDR3 has 16 residues. The V gene lost 2 bases and the J gene lost 1 base, with 15 bases spanning the gap. CDR1 is SGDLS and CDR2 is YYNGEE in the germline V gene. CDR3 residues: CASSVNSRNRNYGYTF. In nucleotides, the CDR3 is TGTGCCAGCAGCGTTAACAGCCGGAACCGTAACTATGGCTACACCTTC. Complete variable domain (other parts from reference TRBV9 and TRBJ1-2): DSGVTQTPKHLITATGQRVTLRCSPRSGDLSVYWYQQSLDQGLQFLIQYYNGEERAKGNILERFSAQQFPDLHSELNLSSLELGDSALYFCASSVNSRNRNYGYTFGSGTRLTVV.

The chain has TRBV6-5 and TRBJ1-6; D is unclear. Per germline, CDR1 MNHEY and CDR2 SVGAGI. The CDR3 spans 14 residues. Trimming took off 4 bases at V and 7 bases at J, with 11 bases between the two ends. This chain's CDR3 is CASSSDGTNSPLHF. The CDR3 nucleotides are TGTGCCAGCAGTTCGGACGGAACGAATTCACCCCTCCACTTT.

CDR3 sequence: CASSTLGDVGDYGYTF. CDR3 nucleotide sequence: TGTGCCAGCAGCACCCTGGGGGACGTCGGGGACTATGGCTACACCTTC. The chain is built from TRBV6-2 or TRBV6-3 and TRBJ1-2; maybe TRBD1 (5 bases). Germline V lookup: CDR1 MNHEY, CDR2 SVGEGT. The CDR3 spans 16 residues. Trimming took off 6 bases at V and 3 bases at J, with 20 bases between the two ends.

The chain couples TRBV9 to TRBJ1-1; the D gene is possibly TRBD1 (6 bases). Deletions cut 4 bases from V and 6 bases from J, with 19 bases between. This CDR3 has 15 residues. Germline V gene data show CDR1 as SGDLS and CDR2 as YYNGEE. CDR3 sequence reads: CASSPNSQGIAEAFF. The DNA for the CDR3 is TGTGCCAGCAGCCCCAACAGTCAGGGGATCGCTGAAGCTTTCTTT. Together with reference TRBV9 and TRBJ1-1, the CDR3 gives the full variable domain: DSGVTQTPKHLITATGQRVTLRCSPRSGDLSVYWYQQSLDQGLQFLIQYYNGEERAKGNILERFSAQQFPDLHSELNLSSLELGDSALYFCASSPNSQGIAEAFFGQGTRLTVV.

This chain connects TRBV18 to TRBJ1-5; TRBD1 matches 10 bases. Germline values: CDR1 KGHSH, CDR2 LQKENI. J lost 5 bases, V lost 4 bases, and 2 bases had no gene match. This CDR3 has 14 residues. Here the CDR3 reads CASSRQGADQPQHF. Written as DNA, the CDR3 is TGTGCCAGCTCACGACAGGGGGCTGATCAGCCCCAGCATTTT.

The table lists this clonotype with many counts. The gene calls are TRBV10-3 and TRBJ1-4, with a possible D match to TRBD1 (5 bases). CDR3 length: 16 residues. Trimming removed 4 bases at V and 5 bases at J, with 17 bases between. Germline V gene sequence: CDR1 ENHRY, CDR2 SYGVKD. The CDR3 DNA reads as TGTGCCATCAGTGGAGAGAGGGGAGAGGGCAATGAAAAACTGTTTTTT. Translating gives CAISGERGEGNEKLFF.

The chain recombines TRBV18 with TRBJ2-3, with TRBD1 matching 9 bases. Germline V gives CDR1 KGHSH, CDR2 LQKENI. Trimming removed 2 bases from V and 6 bases from J; junction bases left unmatched: 6. There are 15 residues in the CDR3. The CDR3 nucleotides read TGTGCCAGCTCACCAGCAACAGGGGGCTGGGATACGCAGTATTTT. Its protein is CASSPATGGWDTQYF.